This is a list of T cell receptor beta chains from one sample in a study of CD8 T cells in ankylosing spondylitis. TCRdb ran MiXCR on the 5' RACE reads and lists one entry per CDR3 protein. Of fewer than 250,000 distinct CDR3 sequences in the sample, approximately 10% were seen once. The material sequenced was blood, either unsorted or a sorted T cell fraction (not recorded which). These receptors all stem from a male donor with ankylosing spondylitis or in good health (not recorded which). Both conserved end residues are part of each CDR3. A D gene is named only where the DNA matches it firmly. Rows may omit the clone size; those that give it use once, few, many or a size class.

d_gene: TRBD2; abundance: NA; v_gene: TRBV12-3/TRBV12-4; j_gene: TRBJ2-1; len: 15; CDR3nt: TGTGCCAGCCCCTCCAGCGGGGGAGTGCACAATGAGCAGTTCTTC; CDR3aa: CASPSSGGVHNEQFF
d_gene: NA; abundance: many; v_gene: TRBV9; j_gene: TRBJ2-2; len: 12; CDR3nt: TGTGCCAGCCAGGTAGACACCGGGGAGCTGTTTTTT; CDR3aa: CASQVDTGELFF
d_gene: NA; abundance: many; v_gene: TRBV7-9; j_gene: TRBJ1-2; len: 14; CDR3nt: TGTGCCAGCAGCTTAGTTAGGCGGACGGCTGGCTACACCTTC; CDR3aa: CASSLVRRTAGYTF
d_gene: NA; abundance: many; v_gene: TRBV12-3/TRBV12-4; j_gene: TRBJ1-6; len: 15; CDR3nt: TGTGCCAGCAGTTTAGCCAATATCGGGAATTCACCCCTCCACTTT; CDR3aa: CASSLANIGNSPLHF
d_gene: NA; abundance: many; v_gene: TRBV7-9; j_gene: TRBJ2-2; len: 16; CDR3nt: TGTGCCAGCAGCTTCACTGGTGGTAGGGGCACCGGGGAGCTGTTTTTT; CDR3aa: CASSFTGGRGTGELFF
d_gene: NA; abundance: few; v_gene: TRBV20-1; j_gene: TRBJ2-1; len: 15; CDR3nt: TGCAGTGCCTCGGGGGCGGGTAGGACATACAATGAGCAGTTCTTC; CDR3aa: CSASGAGRTYNEQFF
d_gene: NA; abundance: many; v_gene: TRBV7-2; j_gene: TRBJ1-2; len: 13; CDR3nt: TGTGCCAGCAGCGGACAGCCCCCCTATGGCTACACCTTC; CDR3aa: CASSGQPPYGYTF
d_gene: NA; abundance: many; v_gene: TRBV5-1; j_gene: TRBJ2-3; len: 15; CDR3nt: TGCGCCAGCAGCCCGGGAGCTACTAGCACAGATACGCAGTATTTT; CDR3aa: CASSPGATSTDTQYF
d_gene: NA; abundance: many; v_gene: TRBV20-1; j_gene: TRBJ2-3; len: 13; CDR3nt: TGCGGTGTGCGGGGCGCTAGCACAGATACGCAGTATTTT; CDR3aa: CGVRGASTDTQYF
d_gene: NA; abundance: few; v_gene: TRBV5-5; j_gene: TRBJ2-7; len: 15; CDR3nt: TGTGCCAGCAGCTTGCTGGGAGACACCTACTACGAGCAGTACTTC; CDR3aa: CASSLLGDTYYEQYF
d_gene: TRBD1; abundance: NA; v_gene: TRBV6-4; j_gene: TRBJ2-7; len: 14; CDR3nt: TGTGCCAGCACCGGACAGGGCTACTCCTACGAGCAGTACTTC; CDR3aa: CASTGQGYSYEQYF
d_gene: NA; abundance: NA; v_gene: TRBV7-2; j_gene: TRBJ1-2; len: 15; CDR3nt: TGTGCCAGCAGCCAGGGTGGTGGGGGCCACTATGGCTACACCTTC; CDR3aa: CASSQGGGGHYGYTF